These T cell receptor beta chains were read from a single sample in a study of blood T cell repertoires in COVID-19. Data came from immunoSEQ multiplex PCR; TCRdb stores just in-frame clones and leaves some out. There are roughly 300,000 clones in the sample; roughly 84% occur only once, and approximately 0.93% lies in the top ten. The source material was PBMCs or T cells enriched from blood (not recorded which). The receptors stem from a woman in her twenties or thirties who had recovered from COVID-19. CDR3s include the opening cysteine and the closing phenylalanine or tryptophan. A D gene is named only where the DNA matches it firmly. The size entry is marked missing in some rows and otherwise reads once, few, many or a size class.

J gene | V gene | D gene | clone size | CDR3 protein | CDR3 DNA
TRBJ2-5 | TRBV7-9 | TRBD1 | NA | CASSLENRQGPQETQYF | TGTGCCAGCAGCTTAGAAAATCGACAGGGGCCACAAGAGACCCAGTACTTC
TRBJ1-2 | TRBV27 | TRBD1 | NA | CASRKTGTGGGGYTF | TGTGCCAGCAGGAAAACCGGGACAGGGGGCGGTGGCTACACCTTC
TRBJ1-2 | TRBV13 | NA | once | CASSLGSSGGYTF | TGTGCCAGCAGCTTAGGGTCAAGCGGTGGCTACACCTTC
TRBJ1-2 | TRBV6-5 | TRBD1 | NA | CASSYTWTGNYGYTF | TGTGCCAGCAGTTACACCTGGACAGGAAACTATGGCTACACCTTC
TRBJ2-2 | TRBV28 | NA | NA | CASSSPGEKGELFF | TGTGCCAGCAGTTCACCAGGGGAAAAGGGGGAGCTGTTTTTT
TRBJ2-5 | TRBV5-6 | NA | once | CASSLAGEYQETQYF | TGTGCCAGCAGCTTGGCGGGGGAGTACCAAGAGACCCAGTACTTC
TRBJ2-7 | TRBV19 | TRBD1 | NA | CATRDRRYEQYF | TGTGCCACCAGGGACAGGCGCTACGAGCAGTACTTC
TRBJ1-4 | TRBV4-3 | NA | NA | CASSQEVDRVQFF | TGCGCCAGCAGCCAAGAAGTCGATCGAGTTCAGTTTTTT
TRBJ2-6 | TRBV7-2 | NA | NA | CASSPQVLSGANVLTF | TGTGCCAGCAGCCCACAGGTTCTCTCTGGGGCCAACGTCCTGACTTTC
TRBJ1-4 | TRBV7-9 | TRBD1 | once | CASSFGQGVGEKLFF | TGTGCCAGCAGCTTCGGACAGGGGGTAGGGGAAAAACTGTTTTTT
TRBJ1-2 | TRBV7-6 | NA | once | CASSLNRPNYGYTF | TGTGCCAGCAGCTTAAACAGGCCAAACTATGGCTACACCTTC
TRBJ2-3 | TRBV11-2 | TRBD2 | NA | CASSLELAGVSDTQYF | TGTGCCAGCAGCTTAGAGCTAGCGGGGGTCTCAGATACGCAGTATTTT
TRBJ2-7 | TRBV19 | TRBD2 | NA | CASKDNIGGNEQYF | TGTGCCAGTAAGGATAATATCGGGGGGAACGAGCAGTACTTC
TRBJ1-2 | TRBV7-2 | TRBD1 | NA | CASSLGTGLYGYTF | TGTGCCAGCAGCTTAGGGACAGGGCTCTATGGCTACACCTTC
TRBJ1-4 | TRBV25-1 | NA | NA | CASSEWGGGEKLFF | TGTGCCAGCAGTGAATGGGGGGGCGGCGAAAAACTGTTTTTT
TRBJ2-5 | TRBV10-3 | NA | NA | CAISEGETQYF | TGTGCCATCTCGGAGGGAGAGACCCAGTACTTC
TRBJ1-1 | TRBV30 | NA | NA | CAWSVRGRDSEAFF | TGTGCCTGGAGTGTACGTGGCAGGGATTCTGAAGCTTTCTTT
TRBJ1-3 | TRBV19 | TRBD1 | NA | CASSQNTGGAGNTIYF | TGTGCCAGTAGTCAAAATACAGGGGGCGCTGGAAACACCATATATTTT
TRBJ1-5 | TRBV7-8 | TRBD1 | NA | CASSSDRRNQPQHF | TGTGCCAGCAGCTCGGACAGGCGCAATCAGCCCCAGCATTTT
TRBJ2-5 | TRBV19 | NA | NA | CATTTGILNQETQYF | TGTGCCACCACTACAGGGATACTCAACCAAGAGACCCAGTACTTC
TRBJ2-3 | TRBV4-1 | TRBD2 | once | CASSQPTRTSGKTQYF | TGCGCCAGCAGCCAACCCACTAGGACTAGCGGAAAGACGCAGTATTTT
TRBJ1-1 | TRBV2 | NA | NA | CATRRAGGEAFF | NA
TRBJ2-7 | TRBV29-1 | NA | NA | CSVEVAGVEQYF | TGCAGCGTTGAAGTGGCCGGGGTCGAGCAGTACTTC
TRBJ2-7 | TRBV3-1/TRBV3-2 | NA | NA | CASSYTQDRQYF | TGTGCCAGCAGCTATACCCAAGACAGGCAGTACTTC
TRBJ2-3 | TRBV6-5 | TRBD2 | NA | CASMKRGVTDTQYF | TGTGCCAGCATGAAGCGGGGGGTCACAGATACGCAGTATTTT
TRBJ2-5 | TRBV5-1 | NA | NA | CASSLAGFQETQYF | TGCGCCAGCAGCTTGGCCGGGTTCCAAGAGACCCAGTACTTC
TRBJ2-1 | TRBV5-4 | TRBD2 | NA | CASSPGTSGSEQFF | TGTGCCAGCAGCCCCGGGACTAGCGGGAGTGAGCAGTTCTTC
TRBJ1-1 | TRBV5-8 | TRBD1 | once | CASSLGTGVSTEAFF | TGTGCCAGCAGCTTGGGGACAGGGGTTTCCACTGAAGCTTTCTTT
TRBJ1-6 | TRBV6-1 | NA | NA | CASSELGRGEDNSPLHF | TGTGCCAGCAGTGAATTGGGGCGCGGGGAAGATAATTCACCCCTCCACTTT
TRBJ2-5 | TRBV28 | TRBD2 | NA | CASSLSGREGETQYF | TGTGCCAGCAGTTTATCGGGACGGGAGGGAGAGACCCAGTACTTC
TRBJ1-4 | TRBV2 | TRBD1 | NA | CASRTQGVSEKLFF | TGTGCCAGCAGGACTCAGGGGGTCAGTGAAAAACTGTTTTTT
TRBJ1-5 | TRBV29-1 | TRBD1 | NA | CSVLQGIGQPQHF | TGCAGCGTTTTACAGGGGATAGGTCAGCCCCAGCATTTT
TRBJ1-2 | TRBV14 | TRBD1 | NA | CASSRRDRGYGYTF | TGTGCCAGCAGCCGAAGGGACAGGGGCTATGGCTACACCTTC
TRBJ1-4 | TRBV9 | NA | NA | CASSAAGRRNEKLFF | TGTGCCAGCAGCGCGGCGGGAAGACGTAATGAAAAACTGTTTTTT
TRBJ1-2 | TRBV29-1 | NA | once | CSVPGESGSGYTF | TGCAGCGTTCCAGGGGAGTCGGGGAGCGGCTACACCTTC
TRBJ1-2 | TRBV6-5 | NA | NA | CASGKGGGRHYGYTF | TGTGCCAGCGGAAAGGGAGGCGGACGGCACTATGGCTACACCTTC
TRBJ1-5 | TRBV2 | TRBD1 | NA | CAGRGQANQPQHF | TGTGCCGGGCGTGGACAGGCCAATCAGCCCCAGCATTTT
TRBJ1-2 | TRBV28 | NA | NA | CASSRILWYGYTF | TGTGCCAGCAGTCGTATTCTATGGTATGGCTACACCTTC
TRBJ1-5 | TRBV2 | NA | NA | CASGQGSNQPQHF | TGTGCCAGCGGGCAGGGTAGCAATCAGCCCCAGCATTTT
TRBJ2-7 | TRBV10-2 | NA | NA | CASIATAGIDEQYF | TGCGCCAGCATTGCCACAGCGGGTATAGACGAGCAGTACTTC
TRBJ2-5 | TRBV5-1 | NA | NA | CASSLEPAEETQYF | TGCGCCAGCAGCTTGGAGCCAGCGGAAGAGACCCAGTACTTC
TRBJ1-1 | TRBV7-2 | NA | once | CASSLASLLGSEAFF | TGTGCCAGCAGCTTAGCTTCCCTTCTTGGCAGTGAAGCTTTCTTT
TRBJ1-3 | TRBV6-5 | NA | NA | CATGGLSNTIYF | TGTGCCACCGGGGGTTTATCTAACACCATATATTTT
TRBJ1-5 | TRBV6-1 | TRBD1 | NA | CASSEARQGGSYQPQHF | TGTGCCAGCAGTGAAGCGCGGCAGGGGGGTTCGTATCAGCCCCAGCATTTT
TRBJ2-1 | TRBV27 | NA | NA | CASSFPRGRSSYNEQFF | TGTGCCAGCAGTTTTCCCCGGGGAAGAAGCTCCTACAATGAGCAGTTCTTC
TRBJ1-1 | TRBV25-1 | TRBD1 | NA | CASSDAYRGRAEAFF | TGTGCCAGCAGTGACGCGTACAGGGGAAGGGCTGAAGCTTTCTTT
TRBJ2-6 | TRBV30 | NA | NA | CAWTARGRPGANVLTF | TGTGCCTGGACGGCCAGGGGTAGGCCTGGGGCCAACGTCCTGACTTTC
TRBJ2-2 | TRBV14 | NA | NA | CASSRDLSGELFF | TGTGCCAGCAGCCGGGACTTGTCTGGGGAGCTGTTTTTT
TRBJ2-1 | TRBV6-2/TRBV6-3 | NA | NA | CASSNAHASYNEQFF | TGTGCCAGCAGTAACGCACACGCCTCCTACAATGAGCAGTTCTTC
TRBJ1-2 | TRBV24-1 | TRBD1 | NA | CATSDRDRDSYTF | TGTGCCACCAGTGATAGGGACAGGGATAGCTACACCTTC
TRBJ1-2 | TRBV7-2 | NA | NA | CASSLHRDTLYGYTF | TGTGCCAGCAGCCTCCACCGGGACACCCTCTATGGCTACACCTTC